This T cell receptor beta chain was observed in a study of technical replicates of blood from a handful of donors (dated by TCRdb to 2017 to 2019). For this chain, trimming is 6 bases at the V end and 7 bases at the J end, and the number of junction bases without a gene match is 11. From the germline V gene (reference sequence), CDR1 is MNHEY and CDR2 is SMNVEV. From the cysteine up to the phenylalanine, the CDR3 has a length of 15 residues. Kept here is only the CDR3 DNA, which spans 45 bases and is read in frame from base 1. Notes on this clone: The antigen this receptor binds is unknown. There are no base qualities to consult, and no much larger clone falls within one base.

Libraries were prepared through the immunoSEQ multiplex PCR assay. TCRdb re-hosts the immuneACCESS table, in-frame sequences only. Its copies lack some clones; in the studies checked, an unresolved V gene accounts for under half of them, and the cause for the rest is not known. The sample contains roughly 92,000 clones, around 96% of them found a single time. The ten largest clones take up 0.3% to 0.35% of the sample. Sequences were obtained from T cells isolated from PBMCs. The sequence links TRBV27 to TRBJ1-5; 8 of the junction bases match TRBD1. This receptor was obtained from a human donor in good health. The sequenced DNA is TGTGCCAGCAGGGGAGGACAGGGAGGACGGCAGCCCCAGCATTTT. It codes for CASRGGQGGRQPQHF.